What follows are 14 T cell receptor beta chains derived from one specimen sequenced in a study of blood T cells in healthy people across ages. Primed by a sample-barcoded 5' primer and a J-beta primer mix, a second PCR proceeded for roughly 7 to 11 cycles. MiXCR, run by TCRdb on the 5' RACE reads, gives a single entry per CDR3 protein. Among fewer than 1,200,000 distinct CDR3 sequences, under 30% were seen once, and the ten largest hold 0.65% to 0.75%. The same data also went into a second study, on T cells of mothers and their children.

The material sequenced was blood. The receptors originated from a girl aged 2 to 9 in good health.

This clonotype was detected only a few times. The genes are TRBV12-3 or TRBV12-4 and TRBJ2-3; tentative D call: TRBD2 (5 bases). V was clipped by 6 bases and J by 5 bases, with 6 bases between them. The CDR3 has 11 residues. In DNA form, the CDR3 reads TGTGCCAGCAGGAGGGAAGATACGCAGTATTTT. This sequence encodes CASRREDTQYF.

This chain links TRBV9 with TRBJ2-5; D is possibly TRBD1 (5 bases). Germline values: CDR1 SGDLS, CDR2 YYNGEE. V was pared by 3 bases and J by 0 bases, with 15 bases between. The CDR3 contains 16 residues. The CDR3 loop reads CASSAHTGTYQETQYF. The CDR3 region has the DNA TGTGCCAGCAGCGCGCACACAGGAACGTACCAAGAGACCCAGTACTTC.

There are a few counts of this clonotype. One junction end does not reproduce the germline sequence, and a read error may be involved. The V gene is TRBV12-3 or TRBV12-4, the J gene TRBJ1-6; the D gene is possibly TRBD1 (5 bases). CDR3 length equals 15 residues. Here the CDR3 reads CASSQGAAYNSPLHF. The CDR3 DNA follows: TGTGCCAGCAGTCAGGGAGCCGCCTATAATTCACCTCTCCACTTT.

This clonotype was recorded a few times. V is TRBV12-3 or TRBV12-4 and J is TRBJ2-7; D remains ambiguous. The CDR3 extends over 13 amino acids. V dropped 3 bases and J dropped 6 bases, with 12 bases sitting between them. The CDR3 region is CASSFMKGLEQYF. CDR3 coding DNA: TGTGCCAGCAGTTTCATGAAGGGTCTCGAGCAGTACTTC.

The rearrangement uses TRBV24-1 and TRBJ1-5; D unclear. CDR3 length: 14 residues. Germline values: CDR1 KGHDR, CDR2 SFDVKD. Trimming removed 1 base from V and 3 bases from J, with 6 bases in between. CDR3 nucleotide sequence: TGTGCCACCAGTGATTTTTCGCACAATCAGCCCCAGCATTTT. Its protein is CATSDFSHNQPQHF.

The J gene is TRBJ2-5, the V gene TRBV12-3 or TRBV12-4, with 8 bases identical to TRBD1. V was pared by 6 bases and J by 5 bases, with 14 bases of the junction left unmatched. CDR3 length equals 16 residues. The CDR3 loop reads CASSLRTGSFGETQYF. The CDR3 DNA follows: TGTGCCAGCAGCCTAAGGACAGGGTCGTTTGGGGAGACCCAGTACTTC.

The DNA for the CDR3 is TGCAGCGTCACCCCAGCCGGGATCTCCTACAATGAGCAGTTCTTC. Translated, it gives CSVTPAGISYNEQFF. V gene TRBV29-1 combines with J gene TRBJ2-1; possibly TRBD2 for D (5 bases). Per the germline V gene, CDR1 is SQVTM and CDR2 is ANQGSEA. The V end was cut by 6 bases, the J end by 0 bases, with 15 bases between. This CDR3 has 15 amino acids.

The sample holds a few counts of this clonotype. The chain has TRBV12-3 or TRBV12-4 and TRBJ1-6; TRBD1 aligns across 7 bases. V dropped 5 bases and J dropped 14; count of bases not matched to a gene: 12. The CDR3 consists of 14 residues. The CDR3 reads CASSPWDSSGTLHF. The CDR3 DNA reads TGTGCCAGCAGTCCCTGGGACAGCTCAGGGACCCTCCACTTT.

Only a few counts were recorded for this clonotype. The chain is built from TRBV14 and TRBJ1-2; D is unclear. Deletions cut 0 bases from V and 14 bases from J, with 7 bases between. CDR3 length: 10 amino acids. Germline values: CDR1 SGHDN, CDR2 FVKESK. The CDR3 here is CASSQEWGTF. CDR3 DNA sequence: TGTGCCAGCAGCCAAGAGTGGGGAACCTTC.

This clonotype has only a few counts. The chain links TRBV14 to TRBJ2-1, with 9 nucleotides matching TRBD2. The CDR3 length is 18 residues. CDR1 is SGHDN and CDR2 is FVKESK in the germline V gene. Unmatched junction bases numbered 10, after V lost 0 bases and J lost 4 bases. The CDR3, as DNA: TGTGCCAGCAGCCAAGATGTCGTAGTGAGCGGGGGGTACAATGAGCAGTTCTTC. Protein: CASSQDVVVSGGYNEQFF.

The chain is built from TRBV12-3 or TRBV12-4 and TRBJ2-5; D is possibly TRBD1 (7 bases). The assigned J gene may be wrong: the sequence end matches TRBJ2-1 better. The CDR3 length is 15 residues. CDR3 nucleotides: TGTGCCAGCAGTTCCTGGCTAGCCCAGGGGGGTGAGCAGTTCTTC. Translation gives CASSSWLAQGGEQFF.

For this clonotype: Compared with germline, one end of the junction differs, possibly owing to a read error. The V call is TRBV4-1, the J call TRBJ2-5; D uncertain. CDR3 length: 14 amino acids. Germline V gives CDR1 MGHRA, CDR2 YSYEKL. CDR3 in amino acids: CACSLSSYQETQYF. The CDR3 DNA reads as TGCGCCTGCAGCCTAAGTTCGTACCAAGAGACCCAGTACTTC.

The V call is TRBV5-1, the J call TRBJ2-1; D is possibly TRBD1 (7 bases). CDR1 is SGHRS, CDR2 YFSETQ, per germline. The V end lost 3 bases, the J end lost 1 base, and 14 bases lay between the germline ends. This CDR3 contains 16 residues. The DNA of the CDR3 is TGCGCCAGCAGCTCTAGCTCAGGGGGGTCCTACAATGAGCAGTTCTTC. It codes for CASSSSSGGSYNEQFF. Using reference TRBV5-1 and TRBJ2-1 for the parts outside the CDR3, the full variable domain is KAGVTQTPRYLIKTRGQQVTLSCSPISGHRSVSWYQQTPGQGLQFLFEYFSETQRNKGNFPGRFSGRQFSNSRSEMNVSTLELGDSALYLCASSSSSGGSYNEQFFGPGTRLTVL.

This chain links TRBV29-1 with TRBJ2-1; D is ambiguous. The V end was cut by 7 bases, the J end by 10 bases, with 20 bases between. The CDR3 runs to 13 residues. CDR1 and CDR2 (germline): SQVTM, ANQGSEA. CDR3 sequence reads: CSAEADKKSEQFF. CDR3 coding DNA: TGCAGCGCCGAAGCCGACAAAAAGTCCGAGCAGTTCTTC.